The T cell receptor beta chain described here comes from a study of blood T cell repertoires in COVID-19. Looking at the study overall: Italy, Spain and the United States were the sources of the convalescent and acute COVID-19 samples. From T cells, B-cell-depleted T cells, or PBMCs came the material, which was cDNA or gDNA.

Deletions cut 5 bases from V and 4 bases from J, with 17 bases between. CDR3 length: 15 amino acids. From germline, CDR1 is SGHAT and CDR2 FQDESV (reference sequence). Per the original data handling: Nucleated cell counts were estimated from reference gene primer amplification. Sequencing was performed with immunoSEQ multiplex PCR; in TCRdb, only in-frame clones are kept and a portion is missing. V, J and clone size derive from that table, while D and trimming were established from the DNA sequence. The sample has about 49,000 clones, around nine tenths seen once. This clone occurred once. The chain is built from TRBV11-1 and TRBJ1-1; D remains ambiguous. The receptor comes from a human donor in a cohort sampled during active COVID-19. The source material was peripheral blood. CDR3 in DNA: TGTGCCAGCAGCCCAACTCGACTGATCCCCACTGAAGCTTTCTTT. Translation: CASSPTRLIPTEAFF.